One sample yielded the 19 T cell receptor beta chains listed below, sequenced in a study of CD8+ T cells in alopecia areata. Following extraction, RNA underwent reverse transcription to cDNA, which served as the sequencing template. The method was immunoSEQ multiplex PCR; TCRdb's version includes in-frame clones alone and lacks a portion of them. The sample includes roughly 12,000 clones, 68% of them seen just once. As for treatment: oral pan-JAK inhibitor, 5-10 mg twice daily. Those with alopecia areata gave lesional scalp punch biopsies and peripheral blood. This material consisted of skin, taken at week 4, from a patient treated with tofacitinib. The receptors come from a human donor with alopecia areata.

This clone was counted a few times. The chain couples TRBV18 to TRBJ1-6; 7 bases map to TRBD1. V gave up 3 bases and J gave up 6 bases; unmatched junction bases: 5. CDR3 length: 15 amino acids. Germline-derived CDR1 and CDR2 are KGHSH and LQKENI. Here the CDR3 reads CASSPTGTANSPLHF. CDR3 nucleotides: TGTGCCAGCTCACCCACCGGGACAGCTAATTCACCCCTCCACTTT.

The CDR3 DNA reads as TGTGCCAGCAGCCCCGTCCGGGATGGGGTTTACGAGCAGTACTTC. It encodes CASSPVRDGVYEQYF. The chain has TRBV9 and TRBJ2-7; D is perhaps TRBD2 (5 bases). Germline CDR1 reads SGDLS; CDR2 reads YYNGEE. This CDR3 has 15 residues. Trimming removed 4 bases at V and 4 bases at J, with 18 bases between.

This clone was seen only a few times. The same CDR3 also results from other DNA sequences found in this sample. The chain carries TRBV11-2 and TRBJ2-1, with D perhaps TRBD1 or TRBD2 (6 bases each). The CDR3 sequence is 15 residues long. Looked up from germline, CDR1 is SGHAT and CDR2 is FQNNGV. V was clipped by 2 bases and J by 2 bases, with 10 bases between them. In DNA, the CDR3 is TGTGCCAGCAGCTTATTGGGGGGCCCCTACAATGAGCAGTTCTTC. Translating gives CASSLLGGPYNEQFF.

The J gene is TRBJ2-3, the V gene TRBV7-6, with D unclear. Trimming shortened V by 2 bases and J by 5 bases, and 11 bases separated the two germline ends. The germline V gene has CDR1 SGHVS and CDR2 FNYEAQ. The CDR3 contains 14 residues. This CDR3 reads CASSLTELEDTQYF. DNA for the CDR3: TGTGCCAGCAGCTTAACGGAGCTAGAAGATACGCAGTATTTT.

The chain employs TRBV4-2 and TRBJ1-1; the D is unclear. Trimming cost V 2 bases and J 4 bases, with 17 bases left between them. There are 16 residues in the CDR3. The germline V gene has CDR1 LGHNA and CDR2 YNFKEQ. The CDR3 here is CASSQNSGWVGTEAFF. The CDR3 nucleotides read TGTGCCAGCAGCCAAAACTCGGGTTGGGTCGGCACTGAAGCTTTCTTT.

This clone was seen only a few times. This rearrangement joins TRBV2 to TRBJ2-1; 10 bases are shared with TRBD2. CDR3 length: 16 residues. V lost 2 bases, J lost 2 bases, and 3 bases stayed unmatched. Germline CDR1 reads SNHLY; CDR2 reads FYNNEI. DNA of the CDR3: TGTGCCAGCAGTGAAATAGCGGGGGGCCCCTACAATGAGCAGTTCTTC. Its protein product is CASSEIAGGPYNEQFF.

The V and J genes are TRBV6-5 and TRBJ1-2; the match to TRBD1 covers 7 bases. V lost 2 bases and J lost 7; bases outside the gene matches: 4. Germline assignment: CDR1 MNHEY and CDR2 SVGAGI. The CDR3 is 13 residues long. DNA of the CDR3: TGTGCCAGCAGTTACCGGGACAGTGGTGGCTACACCTTC. Translated: CASSYRDSGGYTF.

This clone was counted between two and nine times. The genes are TRBV19 and TRBJ2-1, with D possibly called TRBD1 or TRBD2 (5 bases each). Germline V gives CDR1 LNHDA, CDR2 SQIVND (reference sequence). V lost 6 bases, J lost 8 bases, and 14 bases lay in between. This CDR3 has 13 residues. CDR3 nucleotide sequence: TGTGCCAGTAGCTCCGGGGACCGGTATGAGCAGTTCTTC. It is translated as CASSSGDRYEQFF. The variable domain in full, with the rest retrieved from reference TRBV19 and TRBJ2-1, is DGGITQSPKYLFRKEGQNVTLSCEQNLNHDAMYWYRQDPGQGLRLIYYSQIVNDFQKGDIAEGYSVSREKKESFPLTVTSAQKNPTAFYLCASSSGDRYEQFFGPGTRLTVL.

The J gene is TRBJ2-1, the V gene TRBV18, with D possibly being TRBD1 (5 bases). Trimming pared 3 bases from V and 4 bases from J, leaving 13 bases between. The germline CDR1 and CDR2 sequences are KGHSH and LQKENI. There are 15 residues in the CDR3. CDR3 DNA sequence: TGTGCCAGCTCACCCACCCCGACAGTTTACAATGAGCAGTTCTTC. Its translation is CASSPTPTVYNEQFF.

There are a few counts of this clone. The chain combines TRBV2 with TRBJ2-7, with 9 bases fitting TRBD1. V was clipped by 2 bases and J by 7 bases; unmatched bases: 6. This CDR3 has 14 amino acids. CDR1 is SNHLY, CDR2 FYNNEI, per germline. The CDR3 DNA reads as TGTGCCAGCAGTGAAATAACAGGGGGCGCGGAGCAGTACTTC. Protein: CASSEITGGAEQYF. The full variable domain, with the rest looked up from reference TRBV2 and TRBJ2-7, is EPEVTQTPSHQVTQMGQEVILRCVPISNHLYFYWYRQILGQKVEFLVSFYNNEISEKSEIFDDQFSVERPDGSNFTLKIRSTKLEDSAMYFCASSEITGGAEQYFGPGTRLTVT.

This clone was counted a single time. The chain carries TRBV7-8 and TRBJ1-6; D unclear. This CDR3 spans 11 amino acids. Germline V CDR1 and CDR2: SGHVS, FQNEAQ. Trimming shortened V by 4 bases and J by 14 bases, and 9 bases separated the two germline ends. The CDR3: CASSSFEALHF. In DNA form, the CDR3 reads TGTGCCAGCAGCTCTTTTGAGGCCCTCCACTTT.

The V gene is TRBV11-2, the J gene TRBJ2-7; D not certain. Germline lookup yields CDR1 SGHAT and CDR2 FQNNGV. The ends were cut back, 0 bases at V and 3 bases at J, with 18 bases in the middle. The CDR3 has 17 residues. CDR3 in amino acids: CASSLEDSILSSYEQYF. CDR3 nucleotides: TGTGCCAGCAGCTTAGAAGATTCAATCCTATCGAGCTACGAGCAGTACTTC.

The V gene is TRBV5-4, the J gene TRBJ2-1; 8 bases match TRBD2. With V trimmed by 3 bases and J by 9 bases, 5 bases remained unmatched. The CDR3 loop spans 13 amino acids. Per the germline V gene, CDR1 is SGHNT and CDR2 is YYREEE (reference sequence). CDR3 sequence: CASSSGGAGEQFF. The CDR3 DNA sequence: TGTGCCAGCAGCTCCGGGGGGGCCGGTGAGCAGTTCTTC. The full variable domain, completed using reference TRBV5-4 and TRBJ2-1, is ETGVTQSPTHLIKTRGQQVTLRCSSQSGHNTVSWYQQALGQGPQFIFQYYREEENGRGNFPPRFSGLQFPNYSSELNVNALELDDSALYLCASSSGGAGEQFFGPGTRLTVL.

The gene calls are TRBV29-1 and TRBJ1-2, with 12 bases fitting TRBD1. CDR3 size: 16 residues. The germline V gene encodes CDR1 SQVTM and CDR2 ANQGSEA. V was clipped by 6 bases and J by 4 bases; unmatched bases: 12. CDR3 nucleotides: TGCAGCGTGGATATTGGAGGGACAGGGGGCTTCTATGGCTACACCTTC. Protein product: CSVDIGGTGGFYGYTF.

DNA for the CDR3: TGCGCCAGCAGCTTCGGAGGGGCCCTTATCTCTGGAAACACCATATATTTT. Its protein product is CASSFGGALISGNTIYF. The gene calls are TRBV5-1 and TRBJ1-3, with a weak D call TRBD1 (5 bases). Trimming stripped 2 bases from V and 0 bases from J, with 15 bases between. Germline CDR1 reads SGHRS; CDR2 reads YFSETQ. The CDR3 extends over 17 amino acids. The whole variable domain, filled in from reference TRBV5-1 and TRBJ1-3, reads KAGVTQTPRYLIKTRGQQVTLSCSPISGHRSVSWYQQTPGQGLQFLFEYFSETQRNKGNFPGRFSGRQFSNSRSEMNVSTLELGDSALYLCASSFGGALISGNTIYFGEGSWLTVV.

The rearrangement uses TRBV30 and TRBJ2-5, with 14 bases that match TRBD2. This CDR3 region has 15 residues. V dropped 5 bases and J dropped 4; count of bases not matched to a gene: 6. Germline CDR1 GTSNPN, CDR2 SVGIG (reference sequence). The CDR3 DNA is TGTGCCTGGGGTACTGGGACTAGCGGGGGAGAGACCCAGTACTTC. It yields the protein CAWGTGTSGGETQYF.

The chain combines TRBV7-9 with TRBJ2-7, with 7 nucleotides matching TRBD2. Germline CDR1 reads SEHNR; CDR2 reads FQNEAQ (reference sequence). The CDR3 length is 18 residues. The J segment lost 2 bases and the V segment lost 8 bases, leaving 21 bases of the junction unmatched. The CDR3 spells CASSQITWAGVKTYEQYF. CDR3 in DNA: TGTGCCAGCTCACAAATAACCTGGGCGGGGGTTAAAACCTACGAGCAGTACTTC.

In nucleotides, the CDR3 is TGTGCCAGCAGTGAACTCTCGGGGTTTGGCTACACCTTC. It specifies CASSELSGFGYTF. The rearrangement joins TRBV6-1 to TRBJ1-2; no reliable D call. The ends were cut back, 2 bases at V and 7 bases at J, with 11 bases in the middle. This CDR3 comprises 13 residues. Per the germline V gene, CDR1 is MNHNS and CDR2 is SASEGT.

V usage is TRBV11-3 and J usage is TRBJ2-7; no definite D call. Germline values: CDR1 SGHNT, CDR2 YENEEA. The length of the CDR3 is 13 residues. With 1 base removed from V and 7 bases from J, the gap between germline ends came to 11 bases. As DNA, the CDR3 is TGTGCCAGCAGCTTAGCCCCGGGCTGGGAGCAGTACTTC. Protein product: CASSLAPGWEQYF.